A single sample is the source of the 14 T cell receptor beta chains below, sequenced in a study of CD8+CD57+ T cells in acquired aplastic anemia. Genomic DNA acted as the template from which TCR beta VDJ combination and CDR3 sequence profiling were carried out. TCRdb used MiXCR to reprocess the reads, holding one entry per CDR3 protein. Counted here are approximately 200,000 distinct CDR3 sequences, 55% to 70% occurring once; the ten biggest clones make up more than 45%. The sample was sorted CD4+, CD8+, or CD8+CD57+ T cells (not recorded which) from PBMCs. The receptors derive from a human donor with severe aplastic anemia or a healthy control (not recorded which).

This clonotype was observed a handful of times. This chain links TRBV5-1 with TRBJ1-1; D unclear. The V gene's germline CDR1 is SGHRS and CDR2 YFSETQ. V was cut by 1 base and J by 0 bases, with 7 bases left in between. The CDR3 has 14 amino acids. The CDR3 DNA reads TGCGCCAGCAGCTTGCACAGCTTGAACACTGAAGCTTTCTTT. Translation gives CASSLHSLNTEAFF.

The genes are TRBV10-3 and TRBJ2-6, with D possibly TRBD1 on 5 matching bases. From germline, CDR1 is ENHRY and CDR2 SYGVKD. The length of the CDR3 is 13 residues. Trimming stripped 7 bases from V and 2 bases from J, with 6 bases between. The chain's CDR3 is CAIMDTGANVLTF. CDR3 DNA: TGTGCCATCATGGACACTGGGGCCAACGTCCTGACTTTC.

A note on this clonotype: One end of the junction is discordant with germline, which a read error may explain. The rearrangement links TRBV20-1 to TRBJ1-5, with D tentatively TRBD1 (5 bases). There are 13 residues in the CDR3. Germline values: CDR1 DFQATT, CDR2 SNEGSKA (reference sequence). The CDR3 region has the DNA TGCAGTGCCGGGACGGATAGCAGTCAGCCCCAGCATTTT. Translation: CSAGTDSSQPQHF.

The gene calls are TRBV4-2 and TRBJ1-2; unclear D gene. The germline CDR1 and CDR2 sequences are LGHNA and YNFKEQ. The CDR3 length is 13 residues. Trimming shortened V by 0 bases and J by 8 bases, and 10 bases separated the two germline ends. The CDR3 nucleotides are TGTGCCAGCAGCCAAGAAGGGAGTTGGGGCTACACCTTC. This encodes CASSQEGSWGYTF.

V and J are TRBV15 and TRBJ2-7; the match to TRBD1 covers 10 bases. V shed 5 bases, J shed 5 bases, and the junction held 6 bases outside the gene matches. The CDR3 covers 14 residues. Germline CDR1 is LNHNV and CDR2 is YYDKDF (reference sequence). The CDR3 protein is CATSLTGGRDEQYF. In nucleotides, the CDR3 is TGTGCCACCAGCCTGACAGGGGGCAGGGACGAGCAGTACTTC.

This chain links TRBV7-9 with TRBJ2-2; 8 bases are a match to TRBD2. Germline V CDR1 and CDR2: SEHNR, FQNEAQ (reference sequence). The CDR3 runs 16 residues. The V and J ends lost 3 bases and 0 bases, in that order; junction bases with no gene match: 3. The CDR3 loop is CASSFLAGTNTGELFF. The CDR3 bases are TGTGCCAGCAGCTTTCTAGCGGGTACGAACACCGGGGAGCTGTTTTTT. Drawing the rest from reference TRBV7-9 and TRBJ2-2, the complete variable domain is DTGVSQNPRHKITKRGQNVTFRCDPISEHNRLYWYRQTLGQGPEFLTYFQNEAQLEKSRLLSDRFSAERPKGSFSTLEIQRTEQGDSAMYLCASSFLAGTNTGELFFGEGSRLTVL.

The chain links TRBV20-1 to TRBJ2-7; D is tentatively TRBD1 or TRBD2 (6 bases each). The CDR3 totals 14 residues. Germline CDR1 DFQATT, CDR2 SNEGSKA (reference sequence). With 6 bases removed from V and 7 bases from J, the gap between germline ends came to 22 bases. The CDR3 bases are TGCAGTGCACGGACGGGGGCCGCTCAAAGGGAGCAGTACTTC. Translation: CSARTGAAQREQYF.

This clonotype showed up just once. This CDR3 reads CASSVTGDGQPQHF. CDR3 bases: TGTGCCAGCAGCGTCACCGGGGACGGTCAGCCCCAGCATTTT. This chain uses TRBV9 with TRBJ1-5; TRBD1 is a possible D gene (5 bases). Germline V CDR1 and CDR2: SGDLS, YYNGEE. The CDR3 has 14 amino acids. The germline V and J ends were trimmed by 2 bases and 6 bases, with 12 bases remaining between them.

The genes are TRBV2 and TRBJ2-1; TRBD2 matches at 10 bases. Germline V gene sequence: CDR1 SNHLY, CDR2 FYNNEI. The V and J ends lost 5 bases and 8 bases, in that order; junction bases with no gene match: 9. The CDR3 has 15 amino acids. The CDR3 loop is CASSRTSGVGDEQFF. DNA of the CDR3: TGTGCCAGCAGTCGGACTAGCGGTGTAGGGGATGAGCAGTTCTTC.

CDR3 region: CASSIRSSKETQYF. CDR3 nucleotide sequence: TGTGCCAGTAGTATCCGTTCGTCAAAAGAGACCCAGTACTTC. The chain links TRBV19 to TRBJ2-5, with no clear D. V lost 3 bases, J lost 3 bases, and 11 bases lay in between. The germline CDR1 and CDR2 sequences are LNHDA and SQIVND (reference sequence). This CDR3 spans 14 amino acids.

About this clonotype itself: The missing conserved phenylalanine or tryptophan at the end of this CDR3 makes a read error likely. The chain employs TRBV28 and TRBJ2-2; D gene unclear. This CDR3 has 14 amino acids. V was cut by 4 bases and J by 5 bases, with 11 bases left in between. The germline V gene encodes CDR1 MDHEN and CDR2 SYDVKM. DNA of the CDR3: TGTGCCAGCAGTTCCCCGGATAGTACCGGGGAGCTGTTTCTT. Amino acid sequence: CASSSPDSTGELFL.

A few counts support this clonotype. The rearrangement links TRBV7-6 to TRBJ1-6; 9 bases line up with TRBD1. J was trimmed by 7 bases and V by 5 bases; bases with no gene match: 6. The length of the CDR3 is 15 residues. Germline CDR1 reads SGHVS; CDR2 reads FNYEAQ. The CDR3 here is CASSPQGAGNSPLHF. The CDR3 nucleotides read TGTGCCAGCAGCCCACAGGGGGCGGGGAATTCACCCCTCCACTTT.

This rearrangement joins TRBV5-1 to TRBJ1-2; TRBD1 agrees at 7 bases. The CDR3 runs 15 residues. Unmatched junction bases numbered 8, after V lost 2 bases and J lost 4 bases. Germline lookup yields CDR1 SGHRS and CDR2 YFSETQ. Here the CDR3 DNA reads TGCGCCAGCAGCTTAAATTCAGGGGGTACCTATGGCTACACCTTC. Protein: CASSLNSGGTYGYTF.

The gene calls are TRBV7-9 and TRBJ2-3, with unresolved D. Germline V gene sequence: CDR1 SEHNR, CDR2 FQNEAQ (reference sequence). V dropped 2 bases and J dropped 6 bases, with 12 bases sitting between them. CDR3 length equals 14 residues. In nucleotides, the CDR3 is TGTGCCAGCAGCTTACCCGGCAGGTCGGATACGCAGTATTTT. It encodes CASSLPGRSDTQYF.